This T cell receptor (beta chain) was obtained from a study of identical twins. This CDR3 has 14 residues. Germline trimming cut 0 bases from V and 7 bases from J; bases unmatched to any gene: 6. The V gene's germline CDR1 is DFQATT and CDR2 SNEGSKA (reference sequence). TCRdb fed the 5' RACE reads into MiXCR, producing one record per CDR3 protein. In the table there are some 690,000 distinct CDR3 sequences, around 20% of which are singletons. Separately, the same data were catalogued under a study of T cells expressing NK-cell markers.

The gene calls are TRBV20-1 and TRBJ2-1, with TRBD1 identical over 7 bases. The sequencing sample was made of PBMCs. The receptor comes from a woman aged 18-29 years in good health. For the CDR3, the DNA is TGCAGTGCTAGAGAAGGGACAGCTACGAATGAGCAGTTCTTC. Amino acid sequence: CSAREGTATNEQFF.